This T cell receptor (beta chain) was sequenced for a study of shared clonotypes between healthy human individuals. Comment on this clone: Its cognate antigen is unknown.

TCRdb keeps only in-frame clones here, not all; method: immunoSEQ multiplex PCR. The sample consists of some 1.5 million clones, around 95% of them appearing once. Among the donors, all were Caucasian adults who lived in Nashville, Tennessee. Study-wide points: Naive subsets typically showed greater estimated richness than memory subsets. For sorted subsets, rarefaction showed incomplete sequencing despite large depth.

The sample comprised naive CD4+ T cells sorted from blood. Subset noted: CD45RA+ positively selected. The TCR originated in a man aged 30-40 years in good health.

The CDR3 DNA reads TGTGCCAGCAGCTTAGTGGGGACGAGCAATCAGCCCCAGCATTTT. Protein sequence: CASSLVGTSNQPQHF. The gene calls are TRBV7-2 and TRBJ1-5, with a weak D call TRBD1 (5 bases). Trimming took 1 base from V and 1 from J, leaving 8 bases between them. Germline-derived CDR1 and CDR2 are SGHTA and FQGNSA. The CDR3 sequence is 15 residues long.